This is a list of T cell receptor beta chains from one sample in a study of T-cell reconstitution after alpha-beta-depleted transplantation in children. TCRdb reanalysed the PCR reads using MiXCR and keeps one entry per CDR3 protein. The sample consists of around 700,000 distinct CDR3 sequences, around 12% of them appearing once. The sample consisted of PBMCs, taken before TCRalphabeta/CD19-depleted stem cell transplant. Receptor source: a girl aged 2-10 years with congenital amegakaryocytic thrombocytopenia, due to receive a stem cell transplant. CDR3s include the opening cysteine and the closing phenylalanine or tryptophan. The D gene is left open where the match is weak. Rows may omit the clone size; those that give it use once, few, many or a size class.

size	D	V	J	CDR3	DNA
NA	TRBD2	TRBV5-5	TRBJ2-1	CASSSTPGLAGGNEQFF	TGTGCCAGCAGCAGTACCCCGGGACTAGCGGGAGGGAATGAGCAGTTCTTC
many	NA	TRBV4-1	TRBJ1-4	CASSQVGTPNEKLFF	TGCGCCAGCAGCCAAGTTGGGACGCCTAATGAAAAACTGTTTTTT
NA	TRBD1	TRBV2	TRBJ2-1	CASSARQGSVEQFF	TGTGCCAGCAGTGCCCGACAGGGGTCCGTTGAGCAGTTCTTC
many	NA	TRBV27	TRBJ2-1	CASSLSSGVGYNEQFF	TGTGCCAGCAGTTTATCCTCGGGAGTGGGATACAATGAGCAGTTCTTC
many	NA	TRBV10-3	TRBJ2-7	CAISVIGSEQYF	TGTGCCATCAGTGTTATTGGGTCCGAGCAGTACTTC
many	NA	TRBV20-1	TRBJ1-2	CSAFRGLGYTF	TGCAGTGCTTTTCGGGGTTTGGGCTACACCTTC
many	NA	TRBV29-1	TRBJ2-7	CSVVGDFLDYEQYF	TGCAGCGTTGTAGGGGACTTCCTCGATTACGAGCAGTACTTC
NA	NA	TRBV15	TRBJ2-1	CATSRDEVDEQFF	TGTGCCACCAGCAGAGATGAAGTAGATGAGCAGTTCTTC
NA	NA	TRBV12-3/TRBV12-4	TRBJ2-7	CASSTSKGGEQYF	TGTGCCAGCAGTACTTCCAAAGGGGGCGAGCAGTACTTC
NA	TRBD1	TRBV18	TRBJ2-3	CASSANPGQSTDTQYF	TGTGCCAGCTCAGCAAACCCGGGACAGTCCACAGATACGCAGTATTTT
many	TRBD1	TRBV5-1	TRBJ2-5	CASSSLDRVETQYF	TGCGCCAGCAGCTCCCTGGACAGGGTAGAGACCCAGTACTTC
many	NA	TRBV12-3/TRBV12-4	TRBJ2-5	CASSFGGLETQYF	TGTGCCAGCAGTTTTGGAGGGCTGGAGACCCAGTACTTC
few	TRBD2	TRBV5-1	TRBJ2-1	CASSPAGLAGGFINEQFF	TGCGCCAGCAGCCCGGCGGGGCTAGCGGGAGGGTTTATCAATGAGCAGTTCTTC
few	NA	TRBV10-3	TRBJ2-5	CAISESDGEETQYF	TGTGCCATCAGTGAGTCGGACGGGGAAGAGACCCAGTACTTC
many	NA	TRBV5-1	TRBJ2-3	CASIGGTDTQYF	TGCGCCAGCATCGGCGGCACAGATACGCAGTATTTT
NA	NA	TRBV9	TRBJ2-1	CASSGGQGYNEQFF	TGTGCCAGCAGCGGCGGGCAGGGCTACAATGAGCAGTTCTTC
few	NA	TRBV12-3/TRBV12-4	TRBJ2-7	CASSQGGGFYEQYF	TGTGCCAGCAGTCAAGGAGGGGGTTTTTACGAGCAGTACTTC
many	TRBD2	TRBV6-1	TRBJ2-1	CASRSSGTSVYNEQFF	TGTGCCAGCAGGTCGTCCGGGACTAGCGTCTACAATGAGCAGTTCTTC
many	NA	TRBV5-8	TRBJ1-3	CASSSTGTLGNTIYF	TGTGCCAGCAGCTCTACCGGGACGCTGGGAAACACCATATATTTT
many	TRBD2	TRBV6-1	TRBJ2-3	CASRAGLAGDLTQYF	TGTGCCAGCCGGGCGGGGCTAGCGGGGGATCTGACGCAGTATTTT
NA	NA	TRBV5-1	TRBJ2-1	CASSSLPPGAYNEQFF	TGCGCCAGCAGCTCCCTCCCGCCAGGTGCCTACAATGAGCAGTTCTTC
NA	TRBD2	TRBV14	TRBJ2-1	CASSQDPPTSSYNEQFF	TGTGCCAGCAGCCAAGATCCCCCGACTAGCAGCTACAATGAGCAGTTCTTC
NA	NA	TRBV4-1	TRBJ2-5	CASSQVFPGYRQETQYF	TGCGCCAGCAGCCAAGTGTTTCCCGGGTACCGACAAGAGACCCAGTACTTC
NA	NA	TRBV5-4	TRBJ2-1	CASSLYLGANEQFF	TGTGCCAGCAGCTTGTATCTCGGGGCCAATGAGCAGTTCTTC
few	TRBD2	TRBV19	TRBJ2-1	CASSIGGGSYNEQFF	TGTGCCAGTAGTATTGGCGGGGGCTCCTACAATGAGCAGTTCTTC
NA	TRBD2	TRBV9	TRBJ2-1	CASCERAQWLADSYNEQFF	TGTGCCAGCTGCGAGCGGGCCCAATGGCTAGCGGACTCCTACAATGAGCAGTTCTTC
many	NA	TRBV5-5	TRBJ1-3	CASSLAGDSGNTIYF	TGTGCCAGCAGCTTGGCCGGAGACTCTGGAAACACCATATATTTT
many	TRBD2	TRBV20-1	TRBJ2-1	CSAPEGLAGSYNEQFF	TGCAGTGCTCCAGAAGGCCTAGCGGGGTCCTACAATGAGCAGTTCTTC
few	NA	TRBV20-1	TRBJ2-5	CSARQDHKQETQYF	TGCAGTGCTAGGCAGGACCATAAACAAGAGACCCAGTACTTC
many	TRBD2	TRBV20-1	TRBJ2-1	CSARVAGSHFHLYNEQFF	TGCAGTGCTAGAGTAGCGGGAAGCCATTTCCACTTATACAATGAGCAGTTCTTC
many	TRBD2	TRBV7-2	TRBJ2-1	CASSPFSGDNEQFF	TGTGCCAGCAGCCCGTTTAGCGGGGATAATGAGCAGTTCTTC
many	NA	TRBV7-9	TRBJ1-6	CASSFKGTHSPLHF	TGTGCCAGCAGCTTTAAGGGGACCCATTCACCCCTCCACTTT
few	NA	TRBV29-1	TRBJ1-5	CSAIEGSGSNQPQHF	TGCAGCGCCATCGAGGGTTCGGGTAGCAATCAGCCCCAGCATTTT
NA	TRBD2	TRBV5-1	TRBJ2-1	CASSLVGTSWVNEHFF	TGCGCCAGCAGCTTGGTGGGGACTAGCTGGGTCAATGAGCATTTCTTC
NA	NA	TRBV20-1	TRBJ2-1	CSARYEGRGEQFF	TGCAGTGCTAGATATGAGGGTAGGGGTGAGCAGTTCTTC
many	TRBD2	TRBV20-1	TRBJ2-1	CSARLAGDNEQFF	TGCAGTGCTAGACTAGCGGGGGACAATGAGCAGTTCTTC
many	NA	TRBV12-3/TRBV12-4	TRBJ1-6	CASWYLEPMYNSPLHF	TGTGCCAGCTGGTACTTGGAACCGATGTATAATTCACCCCTCCACTTT
many	TRBD2	TRBV20-1	TRBJ2-1	CSARALAVPRGEQFF	TGCAGTGCTAGAGCACTAGCGGTGCCCAGGGGTGAGCAGTTCTTC
NA	TRBD1	TRBV29-1	TRBJ2-1	CSTRGAGGNEQFF	TGCAGCACCCGAGGAGCAGGGGGCAATGAGCAGTTCTTC
NA	NA	TRBV10-3	TRBJ1-5	CAISSGTEGYTQHF	TGTGCCATCAGTTCCGGGACCGAAGGCTATACGCAGCATTTT
many	NA	TRBV29-1	TRBJ2-5	CSVDVTKTIQTQYF	TGCAGCGTTGATGTGACTAAGACTATCCAGACCCAGTACTTC